Included here is one T cell receptor (beta chain) sequence, with context. Which antigen it targets is not known. Base qualities are not recorded, but no much larger clone differs from it by a single base. The record originates from a study of blood T cell repertoires in COVID-19 (TCRdb year 2020). With regard to the full study: The collaborator samples originated in the United States, Italy and Spain and spanned the acute and convalescent phases of COVID-19. The material from the prospective study consisted of cDNA or gDNA derived from T cells, B-cell-depleted T cells, or PBMCs. Deeply sampled blood TCRbeta repertoires from subjects exposed to, actively infected with, or recovered from COVID-19 were included in the dataset. The repertoires were released in a freely available public database intended as a resource for research on the immune response to SARS-CoV-2. Samples were obtained from the ongoing ImmuneRACE study (first 160 participants) and from about 1,300 subjects provided by 6 global collaborators. The sample metadata nearly always contained a de-identified subject ID, COVID-19 status, age in years and sex. Where available, HLA class I and class II types were taken from metadata supplied by the sample provider and were not determined by assay-based typing.

On the study overall, not on this receptor specifically: How much clinical and demographic metadata was included differed by source and by participant, and the metadata was provided uncurated.

TCRbeta CDR3 regions were amplified from genomic DNA using the immunoSEQ Assay, a bias-controlled multiplex PCR. From the authors' description of their analysis: The number of nucleated cells in each sample was estimated by amplification of reference gene primers within the assay. To quantify the absolute abundance of each unique TCRbeta CDR3 rearrangement, sequence reads were collapsed and filtered. Productive Simpson clonality was computed per sample as the square root of Simpson's diversity index over productive rearrangements. TCRdb holds this immuneACCESS table with in-frame rearrangements only. Some clones are missing; in checked studies, unresolved V genes explain under half, and the rest has no known cause. V, J and clone size reflect that table, while D and trimming were determined from the DNA. This sample holds around 210,000 clones; 70% to 90% were observed only once. The biggest ten clones account for approximately 0.99% of the sample.

The CDR3 starts with the cysteine, ends with the phenylalanine, and has 13 residues. The entry retains the CDR3 DNA only, 39 bases that are in frame from base 1. The germline V gene provides CDR1 SGDLS and CDR2 YYNGEE. V and J are truncated by 0 bases and 2 bases respectively, leaving an intervening sequence of 5 bases. In Seattle, one collaborating source enrolled patients while the infection was active and tracked those patients longitudinally over the course of disease. The collaborating institutions used their own protocols to collect whole blood in K2EDTA tubes. Collaborator samples were shipped for TCRbeta analysis as frozen whole blood, isolated PBMCs, or DNA extracted from either sample type.

The rearrangement combines TRBV9 with TRBJ1-2, with the D gene uncertain. Sequencing was done on a sample of peripheral blood. The sequence was obtained from a man in his fifties or sixties with COVID-19, enrolled during active disease. The DNA sequence is as follows: TGTGCCAGCAGCGTAGAACTGAACTATGGCTACACCTTC. Its protein product is CASSVELNYGYTF.